The source of this TCR beta chain is a study of early T cells in non-severe SARS-CoV-2 infection. On the study more broadly: Chains stayed unpaired after sequencing of bulk RNA from unsorted whole blood.

Findings of the study overall: The VDJdb matching leaned toward anti-spike CD8 responses and overlooked private and CD4 specificities.

Many counts were recorded for this clonotype. What it binds is not known. V dropped 5 bases and J dropped 7 bases, with 9 bases sitting between them. The CDR3 totals 13 residues. The protocol attached unique molecular identifiers to individual cDNA molecules. TCRdb called the 5' RACE reads again in MiXCR, with one record for every CDR3 protein. The repertoire holds about 48,000 distinct CDR3 sequences, with around 6.5% as singletons. The V gene is TRBV12-3 or TRBV12-4, the J gene TRBJ1-6; no firm D call. The input for sequencing was whole blood, taken at baseline. The sequence came from an adult who was a healthcare worker with PCR-confirmed SARS-CoV-2 infection or an uninfected control (not recorded which). The CDR3 sequence: CASSILGNSPLHF. The CDR3 bases are TGTGCCAGCAGTATTCTGGGGAATTCACCCCTCCACTTT.